A selection of T cell receptor beta chains follows, all from one sample in a study of cytomegalovirus exposure and HLA in healthy donors. Sequencing used immunoSEQ multiplex PCR; TCRdb keeps in-frame clones, though not all of them. Here the sample spans around 97,000 clones, about 71% being singletons. The sample comprised PBMCs. These receptors all stem from a woman between 50 and 59 years old in good health and CMV-seronegative. Both conserved end residues are part of each CDR3. Each record gives: clone size, V gene, J gene, D gene, CDR3 DNA, CDR3 protein. The D gene is left open where the match is weak. Part of the rows lack a size; the others show once, few, many or a class for expanded clones.

.,TRBV30,TRBJ1-1,.,TGTGCCTGGAGCGCAGGTTTGAACACTGAAGCTTTCTTT,CAWSAGLNTEAFF
.,TRBV10-3,TRBJ2-2,TRBD2,TGTGCCATCAAGCGGGATAGCACCGGGGAGCTGTTTTTT,CAIKRDSTGELFF
few,TRBV7-8,TRBJ2-4,TRBD1,TGTGCCAGCAGCTTAGTCCACAGGGGGTTGGGCAAAAACATTCAGTACTTC,CASSLVHRGLGKNIQYF
.,TRBV7-9,TRBJ1-2,TRBD1,TGTGCCAGCAGCCAAGGACAGGTCTATGGCTACACCTTC,CASSQGQVYGYTF
.,TRBV2,TRBJ2-1,.,TGTGCCAGCGACTGGGGGGGGCGCGACAATGAGCAGTTCTTC,CASDWGGRDNEQFF
.,TRBV2,TRBJ1-6,.,TGTGCCAGCAAACGGGGTGGTAATTCACCCCTCCACTTT,CASKRGGNSPLHF
few,TRBV6-6,TRBJ1-5,.,TGTGCCAGCAGTGGGCAGCAGAATCAGCCCCAGCATTTT,CASSGQQNQPQHF
.,TRBV2,TRBJ2-2,TRBD1,TGTGCCAGCAAGGGACAGGGGCTTACCGGGGAGCTGTTTTTT,CASKGQGLTGELFF
.,TRBV7-9,TRBJ2-1,.,TGTGCCAGCAGGCCCCCGCGGTTCTTC,CASRPPRFF
few,TRBV5-6,TRBJ1-1,TRBD1,TGTGCCAGCAGCTTGCGGGGCAGGGGGCTGATCACTGAAGCTTTCTTT,CASSLRGRGLITEAFF
.,TRBV18,TRBJ2-7,.,TGTGCCAGCTCACCACCCCTAGGGACTTACGGGTACGAGCAGTACTTC,CASSPPLGTYGYEQYF
few,TRBV5-4,TRBJ2-7,.,TGTGCCAGCAGCTTCCGGGCTAGCGATCCGTACGAGCAGTACTTC,CASSFRASDPYEQYF
once,TRBV5-1,TRBJ1-5,.,TGCGCCAGCAGCTCTGATCAGGGCGATTTTCGCAATCAGCCCCAGCATTTT,CASSSDQGDFRNQPQHF
.,TRBV5-8,TRBJ1-5,.,TGTGCCAGCAGCTATCAACAGGGAAATCAGCCCCAGCATTTT,CASSYQQGNQPQHF
.,TRBV19,TRBJ2-2,.,TGTGCCAGTAGTACTCCCGGGACTAACACCGGGGAGCTGTTTTTT,CASSTPGTNTGELFF
.,TRBV6-5,TRBJ1-2,TRBD1,TGTGCCAGCAGAAGGCAGGGGGTCGACTATGGCTACACCTTC,CASRRQGVDYGYTF
once,TRBV5-1,TRBJ2-3,TRBD1,TGCGCCAGCAGCGTGGACAGGGCTGTGTCAGATACGCAGTATTTT,CASSVDRAVSDTQYF
few,TRBV5-6,TRBJ1-1,.,TGTGCCAGCAGCTTGGACTTATACACTGAAGCTTTCTTT,CASSLDLYTEAFF
.,TRBV6-5,TRBJ1-6,.,TGTGCCAGCAGTGTCGGGTCGGTATATTCACCCCTCCACTTT,CASSVGSVYSPLHF
once,TRBV2,TRBJ2-1,.,TGTGCCAGCAGTGTACGACTTGTTGATGAGCAGTTCTTC,CASSVRLVDEQFF
few,TRBV29-1,TRBJ2-3,.,TGCAGCGTTGCCCCCAACACAGATACGCAGTATTTT,CSVAPNTDTQYF
.,TRBV7-2,TRBJ1-2,TRBD1,TGTGCCAGCAGCCCACAGGGGATGGGCTACACCTTC,CASSPQGMGYTF